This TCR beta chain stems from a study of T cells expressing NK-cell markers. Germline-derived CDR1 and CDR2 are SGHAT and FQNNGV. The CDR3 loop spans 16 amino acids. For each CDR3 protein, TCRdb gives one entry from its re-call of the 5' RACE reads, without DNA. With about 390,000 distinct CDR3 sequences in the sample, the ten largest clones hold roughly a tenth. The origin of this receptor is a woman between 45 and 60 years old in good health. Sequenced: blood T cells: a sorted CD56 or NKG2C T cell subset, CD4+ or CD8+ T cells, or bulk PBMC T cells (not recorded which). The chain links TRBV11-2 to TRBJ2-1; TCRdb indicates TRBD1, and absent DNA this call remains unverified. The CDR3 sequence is CASSFSGAYLYNEQFF.